The rows below give T cell receptor beta chains drawn from one sample of a study of graft-versus-host responses after intestinal transplantation. Profiled with immunoSEQ multiplex PCR; TCRdb holds only in-frame clones, not every one. In the table there are under 15,000 clones, roughly 82% of which are singletons. Material: ileum tissue, obtained just under 28 days after intestinal transplant. The receptors derive from a human patient who received an intestinal transplant, so some T cells may come from the graft donor. The CDR3 runs from the conserved cysteine through the conserved F or W. D genes are given only for firm matches. Clone size appears in some rows only: once, few, many, or a class for an expanded clone.

>TRBJ2-1|TRBV15|.|TRBD2
CATSRAGGARGNEQFF
TGTGCCACCAGCAGAGCGGGGGGGGCGCGAGGCAATGAGCAGTTCTTC
>TRBJ2-3|TRBV29-1|.|.
CSAGVAGLRTDTQYF
TGCAGCGCTGGGGTGGCAGGGTTGCGGACAGATACGCAGTATTTT
>TRBJ1-2|TRBV13|.|.
CASSLDRVDYGYTF
TGTGCCAGCAGCTTAGACAGGGTGGACTATGGCTACACCTTC
>TRBJ2-1|TRBV28|.|.
CASSTMDTSYDNEQFF
TGTGCCAGCAGTACAATGGACACGTCCTACGACAATGAGCAGTTCTTC
>TRBJ2-1|TRBV30|.|TRBD1
CAWSPDRGYEQFF
TGTGCCTGGAGTCCCGACAGGGGGTATGAGCAGTTCTTC
>TRBJ1-2|TRBV29-1|.|.
CSGESGNYGYTF
TGCAGCGGAGAGTCAGGGAACTATGGCTACACCTTC
>TRBJ1-1|TRBV4-1|.|.
CASSHPDGQGMNTEAFF
TGCGCCAGCAGCCATCCCGATGGGCAGGGGATGAACACTGAAGCTTTCTTT
>TRBJ1-3|TRBV2|.|TRBD1
CASARDRRQMSGNTIYF
TGTGCCAGCGCCCGGGACAGACGACAGATGTCGGGAAACACCATATATTTT
>TRBJ1-4|TRBV30|.|TRBD1
CAWSVIGTGYEKLFF
TGTGCCTGGAGTGTAATCGGGACAGGGTATGAAAAACTGTTTTTT
>TRBJ1-6|TRBV13|.|TRBD1
CASSSWDSLSPPLHF
TGTGCCAGCAGCTCATGGGACAGCCTCTCCCCACCCCTCCACTTT
>TRBJ1-5|TRBV6-5|.|.
CASSYSMGGVQPQHF
TGTGCCAGCAGTTACTCGATGGGAGGGGTCCAGCCCCAGCATTTT
>TRBJ1-5|TRBV7-9|few|.
CASSFYRDQPQHF
TGTGCCAGCAGCTTCTACAGGGATCAGCCCCAGCATTTT
>TRBJ1-2|TRBV5-1|few|.
CASSSIQGGHGYTF
TGCGCCAGCAGCTCAATACAGGGTGGCCATGGCTACACCTTC
>TRBJ1-5|TRBV2|few|TRBD1
CASSEGTGTGVRPQHF
TGTGCCAGCAGTGAAGGCACCGGGACAGGGGTGCGGCCCCAGCATTTT
>TRBJ1-2|TRBV28|.|TRBD1
CASSSTLLRRGHDYGYTF
TGTGCCAGCAGCTCCACCCTCCTGAGGAGGGGGCATGACTATGGCTACACCTTC
>TRBJ1-1|TRBV19|.|.
CASSISGMGTEAFF
TGTGCCAGTAGTATCTCAGGGATGGGCACTGAAGCTTTCTTT
>TRBJ1-5|TRBV7-8|.|TRBD1
CASSSQDRGLSQPQHF
TGTGCCAGCAGCTCCCAGGACAGGGGTTTATCTCAGCCCCAGCATTTT
>TRBJ2-5|TRBV5-1|few|.
CASSEGGAGETQYF
TGCGCCAGCTCCGAGGGGGGGGCTGGGGAGACCCAGTACTTC
>TRBJ2-1|TRBV9|.|TRBD1
CASSAQGQGPYNEQFF
TGTGCCAGCAGCGCGCAGGGACAGGGGCCCTACAATGAGCAGTTCTTC
>TRBJ1-1|TRBV14|.|.
CASSQVLRSNTEAFF
TGTGCCAGCAGCCAAGTTCTGAGGTCGAACACTGAAGCTTTCTTT
>TRBJ1-1|TRBV2|few|.
CASCTGVGLGEAFF
TGTGCCAGCTGCACCGGCGTGGGGCTAGGTGAAGCTTTCTTT
>TRBJ1-1|TRBV7-2|.|TRBD1
CASSKGTALTEAFF
TGTGCCAGCAGCAAAGGGACAGCCTTAACTGAAGCTTTCTTT
>TRBJ1-6|TRBV9|.|.
CASTPSPHNSPLHF
TGTGCCAGCACCCCCAGTCCACATAATTCACCCCTCCACTTT
>TRBJ2-2|TRBV29-1|few|.
CSVAVPNTGELFF
TGCAGCGTTGCCGTTCCGAACACCGGGGAGCTGTTTTTT
>TRBJ1-1|TRBV28|.|.
CASSSHTGSQAAFF
TGTGCCAGCAGTAGCCATACAGGAAGCCAGGCGGCTTTCTTT
>TRBJ1-1|TRBV7-2|.|.
CASSLEGQGMNTEAFF
TGTGCCAGCAGCTTAGAGGGCCAGGGTATGAACACTGAAGCTTTCTTT
>TRBJ1-1|TRBV2|.|.
CASSKTEEAFF
TGTGCCAGCAGTAAAACAGAGGAAGCTTTCTTT
>TRBJ2-4|TRBV5-4|.|TRBD2
CASSLALERGLAKNIQYF
TGTGCCAGCAGCTTGGCCCTGGAGCGGGGGCTAGCCAAAAACATTCAGTACTTC
>TRBJ1-5|TRBV28|.|.
CASSLGGRAGQPQHF
TGTGCCAGCAGTTTAGGAGGAAGGGCTGGTCAGCCCCAGCATTTT
>TRBJ1-6|TRBV28|.|.
CASSGESYNSPLHF
TGTGCCAGCAGTGGGGAGTCCTATAATTCACCCCTCCACTTT
>TRBJ2-1|TRBV2|few|TRBD2
CASSGGRAQVQFF
TGTGCCAGCTCGGGAGGCCGAGCTCAAGTGCAGTTCTTC
>TRBJ2-2|TRBV10-3|.|.
CAIGGGELFF
TGTGCCATCGGCGGGGGGGAGCTGTTTTTT
>TRBJ1-5|TRBV6-1|.|TRBD1
CASSEGNRGWNQPQHF
TGTGCCAGCAGTGAAGGGAACAGGGGTTGGAATCAGCCCCAGCATTTT
>TRBJ1-1|TRBV6-5|.|.
CASLRAKNTEAFF
TGTGCCAGCCTCAGGGCTAAGAACACTGAAGCTTTCTTT
>TRBJ2-1|TRBV7-7|.|TRBD1
CASSWDRDNEQFF
TGTGCTAGCAGCTGGGACAGAGACAATGAGCAGTTCTTC
>TRBJ1-3|TRBV7-2|.|.
CASSFQITSGNTIYF
TGTGCCAGCAGCTTCCAGATAACCTCTGGAAACACCATATATTTT
>TRBJ2-3|TRBV5-6|.|.
CASSLEDRTIRTDTQYF
TGTGCCAGCAGCTTGGAGGATAGGACTATTCGCACAGATACGCAGTATTTT
>TRBJ1-2|TRBV6-1|once|.
CASRDVGGASDGYTF
TGTGCCAGCAGAGATGTCGGGGGGGCTAGTGATGGCTACACCTTC
>TRBJ2-1|TRBV10-1|few|TRBD2
CASSPVEWLAAGNEQFF
TGCGCCAGCAGCCCCGTAGAGTGGCTAGCGGCGGGCAATGAGCAGTTCTTC
>TRBJ2-1|TRBV7-6|.|TRBD2
CASSSSGGGNEQFF
TGTGCCAGCAGCTCTAGCGGGGGTGGCAATGAGCAGTTCTTC
>TRBJ2-5|TRBV2|.|TRBD1
CASRGTGAPETQYF
TGTGCCAGCAGAGGGACAGGGGCGCCAGAGACCCAGTACTTC
>TRBJ2-4|TRBV21-1|once|.
CASRTSPGERYF
TGTGCCAGCCGGACCTCCCCGGGGGAGCGGTACTTC
>TRBJ2-3|TRBV11-3|.|.
CASSLLGSSTDTQYF
TGTGCCAGCAGCCTTCTGGGGAGTAGCACAGATACGCAGTATTTT
>TRBJ1-4|TRBV7-9|few|.
CASSFRGSNEKLFF
TGTGCCAGCAGCTTCCGGGGGTCAAATGAAAAACTGTTTTTT
>TRBJ1-2|TRBV5-1|.|.
CASSPRGNYGYTF
TGCGCCAGCAGCCCCAGGGGTAACTATGGCTACACCTTC
>TRBJ2-3|TRBV28|few|.
CASDSGSTDTQYF
TGTGCCAGCGACTCCGGGAGCACAGATACGCAGTATTTT
>TRBJ2-3|TRBV5-1|.|.
CASSPDWNRNTQYF
TGCGCCAGCAGCCCGGATTGGAACAGGAATACGCAGTATTTT
>TRBJ1-6|TRBV21-1|.|.
CASSKEERCNSPLHF
TGTGCCAGCAGCAAAGAGGAGAGATGCAATTCACCCCTCCACTTT